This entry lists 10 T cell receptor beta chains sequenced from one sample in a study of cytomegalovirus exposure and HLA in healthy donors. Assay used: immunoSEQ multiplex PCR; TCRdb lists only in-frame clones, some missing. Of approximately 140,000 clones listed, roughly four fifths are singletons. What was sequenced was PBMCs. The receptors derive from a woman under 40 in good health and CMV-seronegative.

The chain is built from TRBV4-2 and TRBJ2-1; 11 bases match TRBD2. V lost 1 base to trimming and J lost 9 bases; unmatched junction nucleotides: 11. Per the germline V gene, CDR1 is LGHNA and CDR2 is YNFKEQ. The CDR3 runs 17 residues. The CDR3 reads CASSQVAGGPKEREQFF. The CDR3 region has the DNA TGTGCCAGCAGCCAAGTAGCGGGGGGGCCGAAGGAGCGTGAGCAGTTCTTC.

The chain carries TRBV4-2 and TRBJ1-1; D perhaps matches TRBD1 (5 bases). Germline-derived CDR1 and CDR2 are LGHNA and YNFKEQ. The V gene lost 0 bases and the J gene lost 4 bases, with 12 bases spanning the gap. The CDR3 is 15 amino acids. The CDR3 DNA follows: TGTGCCAGCAGCCAAGAGGGTACCGGGGGCACTGAAGCTTTCTTT. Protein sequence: CASSQEGTGGTEAFF.

The CDR3 loop reads CASSYSSRGSGNTIYF. The CDR3 DNA sequence: TGTGCCAGCAGTTACTCGAGCAGGGGGTCTGGAAACACCATATATTTT. J is TRBJ1-3 and V is TRBV6-5; 7 positions agree with TRBD1. Trimming removed 0 bases from V and 1 base from J; junction bases left unmatched: 3. Germline V lookup: CDR1 MNHEY, CDR2 SVGAGI. The CDR3 contains 16 residues.

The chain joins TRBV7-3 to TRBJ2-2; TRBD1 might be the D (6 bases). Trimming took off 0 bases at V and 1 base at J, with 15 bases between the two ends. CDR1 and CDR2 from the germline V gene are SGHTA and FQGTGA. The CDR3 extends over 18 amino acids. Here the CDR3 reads CASSLTRGKAGNTGELFF. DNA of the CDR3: TGTGCCAGCAGCTTAACGAGGGGGAAGGCAGGGAACACCGGGGAGCTGTTTTTT.

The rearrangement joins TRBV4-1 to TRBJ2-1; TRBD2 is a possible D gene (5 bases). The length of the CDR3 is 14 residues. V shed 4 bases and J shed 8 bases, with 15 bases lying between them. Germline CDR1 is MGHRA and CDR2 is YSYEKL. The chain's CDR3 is CASSLAFGADEQFF. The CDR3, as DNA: TGCGCCAGCAGCCTGGCGTTTGGAGCGGATGAGCAGTTCTTC.

The DNA of the CDR3 is TGTGCCAGCAGCCAAACCCTCGGGACTACCTACGAGCAGTACTTC. It is translated as CASSQTLGTTYEQYF. V and J are TRBV4-2 and TRBJ2-7; 7 bases line up with TRBD2. Germline V gene sequence: CDR1 LGHNA, CDR2 YNFKEQ. The CDR3 is 15 amino acids. The V segment lost 2 bases and the J segment 2 bases; nucleotides outside the gene matches: 6.

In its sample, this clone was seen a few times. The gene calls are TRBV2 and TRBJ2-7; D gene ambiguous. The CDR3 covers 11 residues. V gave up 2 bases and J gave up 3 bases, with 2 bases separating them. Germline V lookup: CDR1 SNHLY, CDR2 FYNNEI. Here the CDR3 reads CASSEYYEQYF. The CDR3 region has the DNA TGTGCCAGCAGTGAATACTACGAGCAGTACTTC.

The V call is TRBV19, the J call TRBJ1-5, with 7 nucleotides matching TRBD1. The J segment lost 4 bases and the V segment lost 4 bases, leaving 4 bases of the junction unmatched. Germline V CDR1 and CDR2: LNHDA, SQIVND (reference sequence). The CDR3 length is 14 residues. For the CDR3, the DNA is TGTGCCAGTAGTAATTACAGGGGTAATCAGCCCCAGCATTTT. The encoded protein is CASSNYRGNQPQHF.

As DNA, the CDR3 is TGTGCCAGCAGCCAAAGCAGGGGTAACTATGGCTACACCTTC. Encoded protein: CASSQSRGNYGYTF. V gene TRBV7-2 combines with J gene TRBJ1-2; D is perhaps TRBD1 (6 bases). This CDR3 is 14 amino acids long. V dropped 5 bases and J dropped 1 base, with 11 bases sitting between them. From germline, CDR1 is SGHTA and CDR2 FQGNSA.

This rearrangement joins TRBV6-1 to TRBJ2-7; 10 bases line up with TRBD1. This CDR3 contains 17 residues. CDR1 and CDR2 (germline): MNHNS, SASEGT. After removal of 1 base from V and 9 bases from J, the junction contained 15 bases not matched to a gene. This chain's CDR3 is CASSEVSIRQGATGQYF. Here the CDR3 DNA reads TGTGCCAGCAGTGAAGTATCGATAAGACAGGGGGCAACGGGGCAGTACTTC.